Each of the 24 T cell receptor beta chains below was sequenced from the same sample in a study of immune cell composition in non-small cell lung cancer. TCRdb's copy holds only in-frame clones and misses some; the assay was immunoSEQ multiplex PCR. Counted here are about 7,600 clones, approximately 78% occurring once; the ten biggest clones make up about 12%. Sequenced: lung tumor tissue. These TCRs come from a human donor with non-small cell lung cancer.

V usage is TRBV9 and J usage is TRBJ2-2; D unresolved. Trimming pared 0 bases from V and 7 bases from J, leaving 7 bases between. In germline, CDR1 is SGDLS, CDR2 YYNGEE. This CDR3 is 13 amino acids long. The CDR3 bases are TGTGCCAGCAGCGTAGTGGAAGGCGGGGAGCTGTTTTTT. It encodes CASSVVEGGELFF.

The genes are TRBV4-1 and TRBJ2-7; 10 nucleotides line up with TRBD1. J gave up 2 bases and V 6 bases, and 4 bases lay outside the gene matches. CDR1 is MGHRA and CDR2 is YSYEKL in the germline V gene. The CDR3 runs 14 residues. CDR3 in amino acids: CASRPGTGAYEQYF. CDR3 nucleotide sequence: TGCGCCAGCAGACCCGGGACAGGGGCCTACGAGCAGTACTTC.

In this sample, this clone turned up once. Other DNA sequences in this specimen translate into the identical CDR3. The CDR3 loop is CASSIVAGGYEQYF. CDR3 coding DNA: TGTGCCAGTAGTATCGTAGCGGGGGGATACGAGCAGTACTTC. The chain links TRBV19 to TRBJ2-7; 10 bases align to TRBD2. Germline V lookup: CDR1 LNHDA, CDR2 SQIVND (reference sequence). The length of the CDR3 is 14 residues. Trimming removed 3 bases from V and 4 bases from J; junction bases left unmatched: 3.

The chain couples TRBV28 to TRBJ1-5; perhaps TRBD1 as D (5 bases). There are 17 residues in the CDR3. The V and J ends lost 3 bases and 2 bases respectively, with 17 bases between them. From germline, CDR1 is MDHEN and CDR2 SYDVKM. The CDR3 protein is CASSFIRGWEGNQPQHF. The CDR3 nucleotides are TGTGCCAGCAGTTTTATAAGGGGTTGGGAGGGCAATCAGCCCCAGCATTTT.

The chain carries TRBV11-3 and TRBJ2-7, with D perhaps matching TRBD2 (6 bases). The CDR3 covers 15 residues. CDR1 and CDR2 (germline): SGHNT, YENEEA. V was pared by 5 bases and J by 4 bases, with 18 bases between. CDR3 in amino acids: CASSSGTPGEYEQYF. The CDR3 coding sequence is TGTGCCAGCAGCAGTGGGACTCCCGGTGAATACGAGCAGTACTTC. Full variable domain (remainder filled in from reference TRBV11-3 and TRBJ2-7): EAGVVQSPRYKIIEKKQPVAFWCNPISGHNTLYWYLQNLGQGPELLIRYENEEAVDDSQLPKDRFSAERLKGVDSTLKIQPAELGDSAVYLCASSSGTPGEYEQYFGPGTRLTVT.

The chain couples TRBV6-1 to TRBJ1-4, with D hard to call. Germline V gene lookup returns CDR1 MNHNS and CDR2 SASEGT. The CDR3 has 14 residues. Trimming shortened V by 6 bases and J by 1 base, and 9 bases separated the two germline ends. CDR3 DNA sequence: TGTGCCAGCAGCCAAGGGAGAACTAATGAAAAACTGTTTTTT. Protein product: CASSQGRTNEKLFF.

The count of this clone is one. V is TRBV4-2 and J is TRBJ1-6; no clear D gene. The CDR3 consists of 14 residues. Germline CDR1 is LGHNA and CDR2 is YNFKEQ. The ends were cut back, 5 bases at V and 7 bases at J, with 12 bases in the middle. CDR3 loop: CASSWIAENSPLHF. CDR3 nucleotides: TGTGCCAGCAGCTGGATAGCAGAGAATTCACCCCTCCACTTT.

The chain joins TRBV7-6 to TRBJ1-1; D unresolved. In germline, CDR1 is SGHVS, CDR2 FNYEAQ. The CDR3 covers 12 residues. V was cut by 5 bases and J by 7 bases, with 11 bases left in between. The CDR3 region is CASSPAGGEAFF. CDR3 sequence (DNA): TGTGCCAGCAGCCCTGCGGGAGGTGAAGCTTTCTTT.

The DNA for the CDR3 is TGTGCCAGCAGCGTAGACTGGACAGGGGGTCGGAATGAGCAGTTCTTC. This translates into CASSVDWTGGRNEQFF. The chain has TRBV9 and TRBJ2-1; 10 bases align to TRBD1. Germline CDR1 is SGDLS and CDR2 is YYNGEE. CDR3 length equals 16 residues. Trimming removed 0 bases from V and 7 bases from J; junction bases left unmatched: 7.

This CDR3 reads CASSLTGQGDQPQHF. CDR3 bases: TGTGCCAGCAGCTTAACGGGACAGGGAGACCAGCCCCAGCATTTT. V usage is TRBV11-1 and J usage is TRBJ1-5; 9 bases are shared with TRBD1. CDR3 length: 15 amino acids. Per the germline V gene, CDR1 is SGHAT and CDR2 is FQDESV (reference sequence). V shed 2 bases, J shed 7 bases, and the junction held 6 bases outside the gene matches.

This clone has a single count. The chain has TRBV7-2 and TRBJ2-7; D is undetermined. This CDR3 contains 16 residues. Germline lookup yields CDR1 SGHTA and CDR2 FQGNSA. V shed 1 base and J shed 3 bases, with 16 bases lying between them. This CDR3 reads CASSLGGPWSSYEQYF. The CDR3 DNA sequence: TGTGCCAGCAGCTTAGGAGGCCCCTGGAGTAGCTACGAGCAGTACTTC.

This chain joins TRBV27 and TRBJ2-3, with TRBD1 identical over 11 bases. Germline assignment: CDR1 MNHEY and CDR2 SMNVEV (reference sequence). V gave up 6 bases and J gave up 9 bases; unmatched junction bases: 8. This CDR3 comprises 14 residues. The CDR3 DNA reads TGTGCCAGCAGACCGGGACAGGGGGTAGAGACGCAGTATTTT. Translated: CASRPGQGVETQYF.

The chain carries TRBV7-9 and TRBJ1-5; 7 nucleotides agree with TRBD1. The trim removed 5 bases at V and 7 bases at J, leaving 8 bases unmatched. The CDR3 is made up of 14 amino acids. From germline, CDR1 is SEHNR and CDR2 FQNEAQ (reference sequence). The chain's CDR3 is CASSVDRVGQPQHF. The CDR3 DNA follows: TGTGCCAGCAGCGTAGACAGGGTGGGACAGCCCCAGCATTTT.

This clone was counted a single time. J is TRBJ1-1 and V is TRBV5-1; 12 bases are a match to TRBD1. The germline CDR1 and CDR2 sequences are SGHRS and YFSETQ. Trimming took 0 bases from V and 5 from J; bases not matched to a gene: 2. CDR3 length: 15 amino acids. The CDR3 region has the DNA TGCGCCAGCAGCTTGGAGGGACAGGGGGCGACTGAAGCTTTCTTT. The encoded protein is CASSLEGQGATEAFF.

The CDR3 bases are TGTGCCAGCAGTTTAGGAGCGGGCCTTAGCTCCTACGAGCAGTACTTC. This sequence encodes CASSLGAGLSSYEQYF. The V gene is TRBV27, the J gene TRBJ2-7; possible D gene TRBD2, 6 bases. This CDR3 comprises 16 residues. Germline CDR1 is MNHEY and CDR2 is SMNVEV (reference sequence). With 2 bases removed from V and 0 bases from J, the gap between germline ends came to 14 bases.

The genes are TRBV11-2 and TRBJ2-1, with D maybe TRBD1 (5 bases). V was trimmed by 2 bases and J by 3 bases, leaving 8 bases between them. This CDR3 is 14 amino acids long. Germline lookup yields CDR1 SGHAT and CDR2 FQNNGV. In nucleotides, the CDR3 is TGTGCCAGCAGCTTAAGGACACACTACAATGAGCAGTTCTTC. Its translation: CASSLRTHYNEQFF.

This chain uses TRBV27 with TRBJ1-2; TRBD1 matches at 10 bases. Germline CDR1 is MNHEY and CDR2 is SMNVEV (reference sequence). J lost 8 bases, V lost 3 bases, and 12 bases had no gene match. The CDR3 extends over 16 amino acids. The CDR3 region is CASSFYPTTGGGGYTF. CDR3 DNA sequence: TGTGCCAGCAGTTTCTACCCAACGACAGGGGGCGGCGGCTACACCTTC.

The chain is built from TRBV6-7 and TRBJ2-7, with D hard to call. TRBV6-7 falls under the ORF class, with uncertain function. Trimming took 2 bases from V and 2 from J, leaving 7 bases between them. The CDR3 has 13 residues. This CDR3 reads CASSYGPTYEQYF. CDR3 DNA sequence: TGTGCCAGCAGTTACGGTCCAACCTACGAGCAGTACTTC.

The count of this clone is one. CDR3: CASSGGATDTQYF. The DNA for the CDR3 is TGTGCCAGCAGCGGGGGGGCCACAGATACGCAGTATTTT. The chain has TRBV6-4 and TRBJ2-3; TRBD2 aligns across 8 bases. This CDR3 comprises 13 residues. Germline CDR1 is MRHNA and CDR2 is SNTAGT. V lost 6 bases, J lost 2 bases, and 1 base stayed unmatched.

The chain combines TRBV6-6 with TRBJ2-5, with D tentatively TRBD1 or TRBD2 (6 bases each). The CDR3 loop spans 14 amino acids. Germline CDR1 and CDR2: MNHNY and SVGAGI (reference sequence). Trimming removed 6 bases from V and 5 bases from J, with 16 bases in between. CDR3 sequence: CASSHGGHRETQYF. Here the CDR3 DNA reads TGTGCCAGCAGCCACGGGGGCCACCGGGAGACCCAGTACTTC.

The chain has TRBV15 and TRBJ2-3; D remains ambiguous. This CDR3 spans 14 amino acids. Looked up from germline, CDR1 is LNHNV and CDR2 is YYDKDF (reference sequence). The V end was cut by 1 base, the J end by 3 bases, with 8 bases between. In nucleotides, the CDR3 is TGTGCCACCAGCAGAGCCCCCTTGACAGATACGCAGTATTTT. Residues: CATSRAPLTDTQYF.

This clone is classed as medium-sized. The CDR3 bases are TGTGCCAGCAGCCGTCAGTTCGGGCGCGGGGGAGGTGATACGCAGTATTTT. Its translation: CASSRQFGRGGGDTQYF. This chain links TRBV11-3 with TRBJ2-3, with 7 bases aligning to TRBD2. CDR3 size: 17 residues. The J segment lost 6 bases and the V segment lost 5 bases, leaving 17 bases of the junction unmatched. Germline values: CDR1 SGHNT, CDR2 YENEEA.

This clone was recorded once. The V gene is TRBV5-6, the J gene TRBJ1-4; possible D gene TRBD1, 5 bases. CDR3 size: 17 residues. Germline CDR1 and CDR2: SGHDT and YYEEEE. V was trimmed by 4 bases and J by 6 bases, leaving 22 bases between them. CDR3 nucleotide sequence: TGTGCCAGCAGCCTTTCCCTTACGCGGCAGGGACATGAAAAACTGTTTTTT. It encodes CASSLSLTRQGHEKLFF. The full variable domain, in which reference TRBV5-6 and TRBJ1-4 provide the parts outside the CDR3, is DAGVTQSPTHLIKTRGQQVTLRCSPKSGHDTVSWYQQALGQGPQFIFQYYEEEERQRGNFPDRFSGHQFPNYSSELNVNALLLGDSALYLCASSLSLTRQGHEKLFFGSGTQLSVL.

The chain recombines TRBV7-2 with TRBJ1-4; 10 nucleotides match TRBD1. CDR1 and CDR2 from the germline V gene are SGHTA and FQGNSA. Trimming cost V 3 bases and J 7 bases; bases outside gene matches: 2. The CDR3 loop spans 14 amino acids. CDR3 residues: CASSFGTGVEKLFF. The DNA for the CDR3 is TGTGCCAGCAGCTTCGGGACAGGGGTTGAAAAACTGTTTTTT. Full variable domain (remainder filled in from reference TRBV7-2 and TRBJ1-4): GAGVSQSPSNKVTEKGKDVELRCDPISGHTALYWYRQSLGQGLEFLIYFQGNSAPDKSGLPSDRFSAERTGGSVSTLTIQRTQQEDSAVYLCASSFGTGVEKLFFGSGTQLSVL.